A selection of T cell receptor beta chains follows, all from one sample in a study of beta chain features in type 1 diabetes. Profiling relied on immunoSEQ multiplex PCR, and the TCRdb table lists in-frame clones only, not all of them. The top ten clones hold roughly 2.5% of a sample with under 150,000 clones, around 16% of them seen once. Sequenced material: central memory CD4+ T cells from blood. The source is a man aged 18 to 30 with type 1 diabetes. Both conserved end residues are part of each CDR3. D genes are given only for firm matches. Where a row states a size, it is once, few, many or the class of an expanded clone; other rows omit it.

V: TRBV7-2
size: .
D: TRBD1
J: TRBJ1-1
DNA: TGTGCCAGCAGCTTTAGACAGGGGGGGAACACTGAAGCTTTCTTT
CDR3: CASSFRQGGNTEAFF

V: TRBV21-1
size: few
D: .
J: TRBJ2-4
DNA: TGTGCCAGCAGCCCTCAAAGACCCAAAAACATTCAGTACTTC
CDR3: CASSPQRPKNIQYF

V: TRBV28
size: .
D: TRBD1
J: TRBJ2-5
DNA: TGTGCCAGCAGTTCCGGGACAGAAGAGACCCAGTACTTC
CDR3: CASSSGTEETQYF

V: TRBV27
size: .
D: TRBD2
J: TRBJ2-3
DNA: TGTGCCAGCAGGACGAACCCCGGGACTAGCGGCTGGCAGTATTTT
CDR3: CASRTNPGTSGWQYF

V: TRBV18
size: .
D: .
J: TRBJ2-1
DNA: TGTGCCAGCTCACGGAATACCGGGTCTTTCAACAATGAGCAGTTCTTC
CDR3: CASSRNTGSFNNEQFF

V: TRBV29-1
size: few
D: .
J: TRBJ2-3
DNA: TGCAGCGTTGGAGGCAGGGGGGGGACAGATACGCAGTATTTT
CDR3: CSVGGRGGTDTQYF

V: TRBV30
size: .
D: .
J: TRBJ1-4
DNA: TGTGCCTGGGGGAAGGACTTAAAACTGTTTTTT
CDR3: CAWGKDLKLFF

V: TRBV7-2
size: many
D: .
J: TRBJ2-3
DNA: TGTGCCAGCAGCTCTCGAGCCATTAGCACAGATACGCAGTATTTT
CDR3: CASSSRAISTDTQYF

V: TRBV6-5
size: many
D: .
J: TRBJ2-1
DNA: TGTGCCAGCAGTTACTCACAGGGTCGGCAGTTCTTC
CDR3: CASSYSQGRQFF

V: TRBV10-1
size: .
D: TRBD1
J: TRBJ2-2
DNA: TGCGCCAGCAAGGGATCTACAGGGGCCGGGGAGCTGTTTTTT
CDR3: CASKGSTGAGELFF

V: TRBV18
size: .
D: TRBD2
J: TRBJ2-7
DNA: TGTGCCAGCTCACCACCTCCTCCAGCGGGGAGGAAGTACTTC
CDR3: CASSPPPPAGRKYF

V: TRBV29-1
size: .
D: TRBD2
J: TRBJ2-3
DNA: TGCAGTACTCGCGGCGGGACTAGCGGCACAGATACGCAGTATTTT
CDR3: CSTRGGTSGTDTQYF

V: TRBV9
size: .
D: .
J: TRBJ2-7
DNA: TGTGCCAGCAGCGTAGGAGGAACAGCGCCCTACGAGCAGTACTTC
CDR3: CASSVGGTAPYEQYF

V: TRBV2
size: few
D: .
J: TRBJ2-3
DNA: TGTGCCAGCAGGGGGAGACGCACAGATACGCAGTATTTT
CDR3: CASRGRRTDTQYF

V: TRBV9
size: .
D: TRBD2
J: TRBJ2-5
DNA: TGTGCCAGCAGCACCGGGACTAAGGAGACCCAGTACTTC
CDR3: CASSTGTKETQYF

V: TRBV2
size: .
D: .
J: TRBJ2-3
DNA: TGTGCCAGCAGTGAAGTTGGAGATACGCAGTATTTT
CDR3: CASSEVGDTQYF

V: TRBV6-6
size: .
D: TRBD1
J: TRBJ1-2
DNA: TGTGCCAGCAGTACTCAGGACAGGGACGTCTATGGCTACACCTTC
CDR3: CASSTQDRDVYGYTF

V: TRBV2
size: many
D: .
J: TRBJ2-7
DNA: TGTGCCAGCAATGATCCTAGGAGCTCCTACGAGCAGTACTTC
CDR3: CASNDPRSSYEQYF

V: TRBV5-1
size: few
D: .
J: TRBJ1-1
DNA: TGCGCCAGCAGCTCGGGCCTCTGGGAGAACACTGAAGCTTTCTTT
CDR3: CASSSGLWENTEAFF

V: TRBV7-2
size: few
D: TRBD2
J: TRBJ2-7
DNA: TGTGCCAGCAGCCCTAGCGGTGCCTACGAGCAGTACTTC
CDR3: CASSPSGAYEQYF

V: TRBV29-1
size: few
D: .
J: TRBJ1-1
DNA: TGCAGCGCCGGGGAATTGAACACTGAAGCTTTCTTT
CDR3: CSAGELNTEAFF

V: TRBV19
size: .
D: .
J: TRBJ2-1
DNA: TGTGCCAGTAGTTCGGGGACAAGCTCCTACAATGAGCAGTTCTTC
CDR3: CASSSGTSSYNEQFF

V: TRBV21-1
size: many
D: .
J: TRBJ1-1
DNA: TGTGCCAGCCGTAGTATCGACACTGAAGCTTTCTTT
CDR3: CASRSIDTEAFF

V: TRBV6-1
size: .
D: .
J: TRBJ2-7
DNA: TGTGCCAGCAGTTTCAACGCGAGAGGCTACGAGCAGTACTTC
CDR3: CASSFNARGYEQYF

V: TRBV4-2
size: .
D: .
J: TRBJ1-2
DNA: TGTGCCAGCAGCCCCTCGAGGGGCCCGGCCTATGGCTACACCTTC
CDR3: CASSPSRGPAYGYTF

V: TRBV7-9
size: .
D: .
J: TRBJ1-2
DNA: TGTGCCAGCAGCTTAGATCTAGGTGGCTACACCTTC
CDR3: CASSLDLGGYTF

V: TRBV4-1
size: .
D: .
J: TRBJ2-2
DNA: TGCGCCAGCAGCCAAGGGGTAGTATCCGGGGAGCTGTTTTTT
CDR3: CASSQGVVSGELFF

V: TRBV6-5
size: .
D: .
J: TRBJ2-7
DNA: TGTGCCAGCAGTTACGGGTTTCGCGAGCAGTACTTC
CDR3: CASSYGFREQYF

V: TRBV29-1
size: .
D: TRBD1
J: TRBJ1-1
DNA: TGCAGCGTTGCGGTAGGGACAGGGTATTTGAACACTGAAGCTTTCTTT
CDR3: CSVAVGTGYLNTEAFF

V: TRBV7-2
size: .
D: .
J: TRBJ2-5
DNA: TGTGCCAGCAGCTCCCGGAGAGGAGGAGAGACCCAGTACTTC
CDR3: CASSSRRGGETQYF

V: TRBV30
size: few
D: TRBD2
J: TRBJ2-1
DNA: TGTGCCTGGACCGTGGGAGGGACTAGCGGTTTCAATGAGCAGTTCTTC
CDR3: CAWTVGGTSGFNEQFF

V: TRBV15
size: few
D: TRBD1
J: TRBJ1-5
DNA: TGTGCCACCAGCAGAGACCGGGTAGGGGGCCTTCAGCCCCAGCATTTT
CDR3: CATSRDRVGGLQPQHF

V: TRBV28
size: few
D: .
J: TRBJ1-2
DNA: TGTGCCAGCACCTTGAGGAACTATGGCTACACCTTC
CDR3: CASTLRNYGYTF

V: TRBV5-1
size: .
D: .
J: TRBJ2-6
DNA: TGCGCCAGCAGCCCCCGCCCCTCTGGGGCCAACGTCCTGACTTTC
CDR3: CASSPRPSGANVLTF

V: TRBV7-2
size: few
D: TRBD1
J: TRBJ1-3
DNA: TGTGCCAGCAGCCTACCCCGGGGACAGAGCTCTGGAAACACCATATATTTT
CDR3: CASSLPRGQSSGNTIYF

V: TRBV30
size: few
D: .
J: TRBJ1-5
DNA: TGTGCCTGGATAGAGGAGGGGAACGGGAATCAGCCCCAGCATTTT
CDR3: CAWIEEGNGNQPQHF

V: TRBV29-1
size: .
D: .
J: TRBJ1-2
DNA: TGCAGCGTTAAAGAGGGTAACTATGGCTACACCTTC
CDR3: CSVKEGNYGYTF

V: TRBV7-9
size: few
D: .
J: TRBJ2-7
DNA: TGTGCCAGCAGCTCCGGGCCCACCTACTACGAGCAGTACTTC
CDR3: CASSSGPTYYEQYF

V: TRBV2
size: few
D: .
J: TRBJ1-4
DNA: TGTGCCAGCAAGGGCAGCGTGAGGGAAAAACTGTTTTTT
CDR3: CASKGSVREKLFF

V: TRBV28
size: .
D: .
J: TRBJ1-2
DNA: TGTGCCACCCAGTCAGATTTCTATGGCTACACCTTC
CDR3: CATQSDFYGYTF

V: TRBV5-4
size: .
D: TRBD2
J: TRBJ2-5
DNA: TGTGCCAGCAGTCTTGGACTAGCGGGAAGCCAAGAGACCCAGTACTTC
CDR3: CASSLGLAGSQETQYF

V: TRBV9
size: .
D: .
J: TRBJ2-2
DNA: TGTGCCAGCAGCGTTCAGGGTGGCACCGGGGAGCTGTTTTTT
CDR3: CASSVQGGTGELFF

V: TRBV4-1
size: .
D: .
J: TRBJ1-5
DNA: TGCGCCAGCAGCCAAGACTTCCTGGGTGGTCAGCCCCAGCATTTT
CDR3: CASSQDFLGGQPQHF

V: TRBV29-1
size: few
D: TRBD2
J: TRBJ2-1
DNA: TGCAGCGTTGAAGTCGGAGCGGGGGGATTCATCTACAATGAGCAGTTCTTC
CDR3: CSVEVGAGGFIYNEQFF

V: TRBV27
size: once
D: .
J: TRBJ2-7
DNA: TGTGCCAGCAAGAACGTGGATGCGACCTACGAGCAGTACTTC
CDR3: CASKNVDATYEQYF

V: TRBV6-6
size: few
D: .
J: TRBJ2-7
DNA: TGTGCCAGCAGTTACGCGGGGAATCCTTCCTACGAGCAGTACTTC
CDR3: CASSYAGNPSYEQYF

V: TRBV6-5
size: few
D: TRBD1
J: TRBJ1-2
DNA: TGTGCCAGGATCGGACAGGGCGGCTATGGCTACACCTTC
CDR3: CARIGQGGYGYTF

V: TRBV11-2
size: few
D: .
J: TRBJ1-4
DNA: TGTGCCAGCAGCCCGACTGTAGGATCTAATGAAAAACTGTTTTTT
CDR3: CASSPTVGSNEKLFF

V: TRBV2
size: .
D: .
J: TRBJ1-1
DNA: TGTGCCAGCAGGGGACGGGGAAACACTGAAGCTTTCTTT
CDR3: CASRGRGNTEAFF

V: TRBV27
size: medium-sized
D: .
J: TRBJ2-3
DNA: TGTGCCAGCAGTACCCAGGGAGATACGCAGTATTTT
CDR3: CASSTQGDTQYF

V: TRBV5-1
size: .
D: .
J: TRBJ2-5
DNA: TGCGCCAGCAGCGGCCAAGAGACCCAGTACTTC
CDR3: CASSGQETQYF

V: TRBV29-1
size: few
D: TRBD1
J: TRBJ1-1
DNA: TGCAGCGAGACAGGGGATCTTCCCGAAGCTTTCTTT
CDR3: CSETGDLPEAFF

V: TRBV12-5
size: .
D: TRBD1
J: TRBJ1-2
DNA: TGTGCTAGTGGACCGACCGGGACAGGGGTCCTCTATGGCTACACCTTC
CDR3: CASGPTGTGVLYGYTF